These T cell receptor beta chains were read from a single sample in a study of blood T cell repertoires in COVID-19. Libraries were prepared by immunoSEQ multiplex PCR; TCRdb keeps only in-frame clonotypes and omits some of them. The sample has about 120,000 clones; approximately 86% are singletons. Sequenced: peripheral blood. Receptors originate from a man between 40 and 49 years old with acute or convalescent COVID-19. CDR3s include the opening cysteine and the closing phenylalanine or tryptophan. The D gene is left open where the match is weak. The size of a clone is reported for some rows only, either as once, few or many, or as a class for expanded clones.

TRBJ1-4 | TRBD1 | . | TRBV7-9 | TGTGCCAGCAGCACCCGACAGGGGTTTACTGAAAAACTGTTTTTT | CASSTRQGFTEKLFF
TRBJ1-3 | . | . | TRBV4-3 | TGCGCCAGCAGCCAATCCCTGGCCTCTGGAAACACCATATATTTT | CASSQSLASGNTIYF
TRBJ1-1 | . | . | TRBV30 | TGTGCCTGGACTCGGACAGAAAACACTGAAGCTTTCTTT | CAWTRTENTEAFF
TRBJ1-2 | . | . | TRBV6-5 | TGTGCCAGCAGTAAAACAGGTACCCAGACGTATGGCTACACCTTC | CASSKTGTQTYGYTF
TRBJ1-5 | . | once | TRBV27 | TGTGCCAGCAGTTTACGGGGAGTAGCGAGCAATCAGCCCCAGCATTTT | CASSLRGVASNQPQHF
TRBJ1-5 | . | . | TRBV7-2 | TGTGCCAGCAGCTTGTCCAGGGTAAGCAATCAGCCCCAGCATTTT | CASSLSRVSNQPQHF
TRBJ2-2 | . | . | TRBV14 | TGTGCCAGCAGCCAAGGAAGGGGCGCGTGGACCGGGGAGCTGTTTTTT | CASSQGRGAWTGELFF
TRBJ1-1 | . | . | TRBV3-1/TRBV3-2 | TGTGCCAGCGAAGACTCACCCTCGAACACTGAAGCTTTCTTT | CASEDSPSNTEAFF
TRBJ2-7 | TRBD2 | . | TRBV19 | TGTGCCAGTAGTATAGCGGGAGGGCCTTCCTACGAGCAGTACTTC | CASSIAGGPSYEQYF
TRBJ2-5 | . | . | TRBV11-2 | TGTGCCAGCAGCTTAGGACAGGTCACCGAAGAGACCCAGTACTTC | CASSLGQVTEETQYF
TRBJ1-1 | TRBD1 | . | TRBV11-2 | TGTGCCAGCAGCCCAGCGCACCCCGGGACAGGGAACACTGAAGCTTTCTTT | CASSPAHPGTGNTEAFF
TRBJ2-2 | . | . | TRBV27 | TGTGCCAGCGCCGGAGGAGGTTACGGGACCGGGGAGCTGTTTTTT | CASAGGGYGTGELFF
TRBJ1-2 | TRBD1 | . | TRBV5-6 | TGTGCCAGCACCCCCCGGGCAGGGGGTGGCTATGGCTACACCTTC | CASTPRAGGGYGYTF
TRBJ1-1 | . | . | TRBV12-3/TRBV12-4 | TGTGCCAGCAGTTTGTTAGTGAACACTGAAGCTTTCTTT | CASSLLVNTEAFF
TRBJ1-2 | . | . | TRBV5-1 | TGCGCCAGCAGCTTGGCCGGGCAGGGGAACATGGGAGGCTACACCTTC | CASSLAGQGNMGGYTF
TRBJ2-3 | . | once | TRBV9 | TGTGCCAGCAGCCCTCGAGCGGGCCTCACAGATACGCAGTATTTT | CASSPRAGLTDTQYF
TRBJ1-6 | . | . | TRBV19 | TGTGCCAGTACGGCTGACAGCTCCTATAATTCACCCCTCCACTTT | CASTADSSYNSPLHF
TRBJ1-3 | . | few | TRBV9 | TGTGCCAGCAGCGTAGCTTACGGGAGACGCTCTGGAAACACCATATATTTT | CASSVAYGRRSGNTIYF
TRBJ2-3 | . | once | TRBV5-4 | TGTGCCAGCAGCCTCCCTAATTTGGGCACAGATACGCAGTATTTT | CASSLPNLGTDTQYF
TRBJ1-2 | . | few | TRBV19 | TGTGCCAGTAGTTTTACACAGGCGGCCTATGGCTACACCTTC | CASSFTQAAYGYTF
TRBJ1-6 | . | few | TRBV19 | TGTGCCAGTAGACCTCCGGGTCTTAATTCACCCCTCCACTTT | CASRPPGLNSPLHF
TRBJ1-2 | . | few | TRBV10-3 | TGTGCCATCAGTGGAGTCGCAGGTCAGGGGAATGGCTACACCTTC | CAISGVAGQGNGYTF
TRBJ1-5 | TRBD1 | once | TRBV13 | TGTGCCAGCAGTTCCGGGACAGGGGGAGGACCCCAGCATTTT | CASSSGTGGGPQHF
TRBJ2-3 | . | . | TRBV6-5 | TGTGCCTTGGATTGGACAGCCACAGATACGCAGTATTTT | CALDWTATDTQYF
TRBJ2-7 | . | . | TRBV27 | TGTGCCAGCAGTTTAGCGATGCCCTTTGGGACACCTACCTCCTACGAGCAGTACTTC | CASSLAMPFGTPTSYEQYF
TRBJ2-3 | . | once | TRBV30 | TGTGCCTGGAGTGCCCTGACAACTAGCACAGATACGCAGTATTTT | CAWSALTTSTDTQYF
TRBJ2-1 | . | . | TRBV11-2 | TGTGCCAGCAGCTTTCCTACCTACAATGAGCAGTTCTTC | CASSFPTYNEQFF
TRBJ2-3 | . | . | TRBV6-6 | TGTGCCAGCAGTTACTACTCGTCTAGCACAGATACGCAGTATTTT | CASSYYSSSTDTQYF
TRBJ2-2 | TRBD1 | . | TRBV2 | TGTGCCAGCAGATTCGACAGGGGGCGCAACGCCGGGGAGCTGTTTTTT | CASRFDRGRNAGELFF
TRBJ1-5 | . | . | TRBV10-2 | TGCGCCAGCTCGGACCAGGGAAATCAGCCCCAGCATTTT | CASSDQGNQPQHF
TRBJ2-4 | TRBD1 | . | TRBV7-6 | TGTGCCAGCAGCCTCGGACAGGGGTTAAACATTCAGTACTTC | CASSLGQGLNIQYF
TRBJ2-7 | . | . | TRBV11-2 | TGTGCCAGCAGCTTAGCTGGGGCTCCCCACGAGCAGTACTTC | CASSLAGAPHEQYF
TRBJ1-2 | . | once | TRBV5-1 | TGCGCCAGCAGCTTCCCTGGGAGGGAGAAACTTTATGGCTACACCTTC | CASSFPGREKLYGYTF
TRBJ1-1 | . | . | TRBV7-9 | TGTGCCAGCAGCTTAGTTAGGAATCCAACTAATAACACTGAAGCTTTCTTT | CASSLVRNPTNNTEAFF
TRBJ1-3 | . | . | TRBV21-1 | TGTGCCAGCAGCAAAGGGAGGGGTAGTGGAAACACCATATATTTT | CASSKGRGSGNTIYF
TRBJ2-3 | . | . | TRBV28 | TGTGCCAGCGGAAAGACTAGCACAGATACGCAGTATTTT | CASGKTSTDTQYF
TRBJ1-3 | . | . | TRBV25-1 | TGTGCCAGCAGTGAGCAGGGAAGGAACACCATATATTTT | CASSEQGRNTIYF
TRBJ1-5 | . | . | TRBV12-3/TRBV12-4 | TGTGCCAGCCTGAGACAGCCCCAGCATTTT | CASLRQPQHF
TRBJ2-3 | TRBD2 | . | TRBV19 | TGTGCCAGTAGTCTCATAGCGGGGGGAAGAATTGATACGCAGTATTTT | CASSLIAGGRIDTQYF
TRBJ1-4 | . | few | TRBV27 | TGTGCCAGCAGGTCCGCAGGGCTCAATGAAAAACTGTTTTTT | CASRSAGLNEKLFF
TRBJ2-1 | . | . | TRBV9 | TGTGCCAGCAGCGTCGTAGCGCGGGCTCATGAGCAGTTCTTC | CASSVVARAHEQFF
TRBJ1-2 | TRBD1 | . | TRBV14 | TGTGCCAGCAGCCAAGATTCGGGACAGGTCTATGGCTACACCTTC | CASSQDSGQVYGYTF
TRBJ1-2 | TRBD1 | . | TRBV3-1/TRBV3-2 | TGTGCCAGCAGCCAAGATCTAGGGACAGGGAGCGGGAACTATGGCTACACCTTC | CASSQDLGTGSGNYGYTF
TRBJ2-7 | TRBD1 | many | TRBV3-1/TRBV3-2 | TGTGCCAGCAGCCGTACTCCGGGACAGGGACACTACGAGCAGTACTTC | CASSRTPGQGHYEQYF
TRBJ2-1 | TRBD2 | . | TRBV4-2 | TGTGCCAGCAGCCAACTAGCGGTCTCCTACAATGAGCAGTTCTTC | CASSQLAVSYNEQFF
TRBJ2-3 | . | . | TRBV19 | TGTGCCAGTAGTATAAGGGGGACAGATACGCAGTATTTT | CASSIRGTDTQYF
TRBJ2-7 | TRBD2 | . | TRBV7-2 | TGTGCCAGCAGCCACAGACTAGCGGAGCTCTACGAGCAGTACTTC | CASSHRLAELYEQYF
TRBJ1-2 | . | . | TRBV27 | TGTGCCAGCAGTTATTCAGGGGCCCCGGGCTACACCTTC | CASSYSGAPGYTF
TRBJ1-2 | TRBD1 | . | TRBV7-2 | TGTGCCAGCAGCTTAGGGACAGGGTACTATGGCTACACCTTC | CASSLGTGYYGYTF